Listed below are T cell receptor beta chains from one sample, sequenced in a study of immunodeficiency. Generated by immunoSEQ multiplex PCR, the TCRdb table keeps only in-frame clones and is missing some. This sample has about 1,400 clones, with 90% to 96% found just once. The sample comprised CD4+ T cells from blood. Every receptor here comes from a girl aged 2 to 10. The CDR3 runs from the conserved cysteine through the conserved F or W. The order of the fields is D gene, J gene, V gene, clone size, CDR3 DNA, CDR3 protein. D genes are given only for firm matches. The size entry is marked missing in some rows and otherwise reads once, few, many or a size class.

.,TRBJ1-1,TRBV18,.,TGTGCCAGCTCACCACCTTTCCGACAGGACTTTGAAGCTTTCTTT,CASSPPFRQDFEAFF
.,TRBJ2-1,TRBV2,.,TGTGCCAGCAGTGTAAAATACACCCTCTACAATGAGCAGTTCTTC,CASSVKYTLYNEQFF
.,TRBJ2-2,TRBV6-5,once,TGTGCCAGCAGTTACTCGAAGGGGTCGAAGCTGTTTTTT,CASSYSKGSKLFF
.,TRBJ1-4,TRBV6-5,.,TGTGCCAGCATGGGTCAGGGGAATGAAAAACTGTTTTTT,CASMGQGNEKLFF
TRBD1,TRBJ2-2,TRBV7-3,.,TGTGCCAGCAGCGACCGACAGGGGTCTCGAACCGGGGAGCTGTTTTTT,CASSDRQGSRTGELFF
.,TRBJ1-6,TRBV24-1,.,TGCCACAGGTCCCCTTATAATTCACCCCTCCACTTT,CHRSPYNSPLHF
TRBD2,TRBJ2-3,TRBV12-3/TRBV12-4,.,TGTGCCAGCAGTTGGACTAGCGGGAGTGTGCAGTATTTT,CASSWTSGSVQYF
TRBD2,TRBJ2-1,TRBV7-6,.,TGTGCCAGCAGCTTAGGAGGGAGGGCCCTCGGGTACAATGAGCAGTTCTTC,CASSLGGRALGYNEQFF
.,TRBJ1-5,TRBV6-2/TRBV6-3,.,TGTGCCAGCAGCACGGGGGGTTATAGCAATCAGCCCCAGCATTTT,CASSTGGYSNQPQHF
.,TRBJ2-7,TRBV5-5,.,TGTGCCAGCAGCTTGTGGGGGACTCATTACGAGCAGTACTTC,CASSLWGTHYEQYF